This T cell receptor (beta chain) is drawn from a study of T cells in women clearing cervical HPV infection. The wider study: Donors had HPV16-related CIN3 or worse; 2 had invasive cancer.

Notes on the study in general: CIN3+ cases had significantly higher TCR richness than controls; evenness did not differ.

Clones were read by immunoSEQ multiplex PCR, and TCRdb kept only the in-frame ones, dropping some. The sample has around 39,000 clones. Unmatched junction bases numbered 7, after V lost 4 bases and J lost 7 bases. The CDR3 runs to 15 residues. Germline V gives CDR1 SGHRS, CDR2 YFSETQ. To note about this clone: The antigen is undetermined. Read data end 3 residues before the CDR3 end; the end is taken from the germline J gene.

The sample taken for sequencing was blood buffy coat. This sequence originates from a woman between 18 and 70 years old with a cervical HPV16 infection that either progressed to CIN3+ or cleared (not recorded which). This sequence joins TRBV5-1 and TRBJ2-2, with TRBD1 matching over 10 bases. The CDR3 loop is CASSQTGTGDGELFF. CDR3 DNA (partial): TGCGCCAGCAGCCAAACCGGGACAGGGGACGGGGAG.